The present T cell receptor (beta chain) was sequenced within a study of T-cell memory formation after mild COVID-19. Whole-study results and caveats: Among clones peaking at day 37 in the second wave, SARS-CoV-2 specificity remained unconfirmed. Memory cells collected pre-infection included some clones that later responded, suggesting cross-reactive memory joined.

There are 14 residues in the CDR3. The germline V gene encodes CDR1 DFQATT and CDR2 SNEGSKA (reference sequence). This clonotype has at least ten counts. The antigen is unknown. Libraries for TCRalpha and TCRbeta carried sample barcodes and unique molecular identifiers via 5'RACE. TCRdb processed the 5' RACE reads anew with MiXCR; each CDR3 protein has one entry. The data hold approximately 250,000 distinct CDR3 sequences, with over 15% observed a single time. The genes are TRBV20-1 and TRBJ2-7; D not certain. Sequencing used PBMCs or a T cell subset sorted from them (not recorded which). This sequence was found in a man younger than 35 who had mild COVID-19 (a few samples of this study predate the infection). Cell type and time point are not known. The CDR3 loop reads CSATPNALNYEQYV. As DNA, the CDR3 is TGCAGCGCTACCCCGAACGCACTCAACTACGAGCAGTACGTC.